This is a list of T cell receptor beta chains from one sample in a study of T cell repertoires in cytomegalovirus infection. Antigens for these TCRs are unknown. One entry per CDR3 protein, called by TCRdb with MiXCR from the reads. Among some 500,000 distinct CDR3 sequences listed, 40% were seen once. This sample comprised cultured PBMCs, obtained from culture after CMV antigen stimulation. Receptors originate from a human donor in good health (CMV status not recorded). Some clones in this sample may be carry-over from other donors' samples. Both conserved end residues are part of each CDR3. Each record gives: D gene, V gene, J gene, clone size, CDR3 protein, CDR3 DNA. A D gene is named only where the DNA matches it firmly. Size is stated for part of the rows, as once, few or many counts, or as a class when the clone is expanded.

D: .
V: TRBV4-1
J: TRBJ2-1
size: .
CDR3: CASSQGPLRSYNEQLF
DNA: TGTGCCAGCAGCCAAGGTCCGCTCCGCTCCTACAATGAGCAGTTATTC

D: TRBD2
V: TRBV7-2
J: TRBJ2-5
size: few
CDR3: CASSSTSGKETQYF
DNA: TGTGCCAGCAGCTCGACTAGCGGGAAAGAGACCCAGTACTTC

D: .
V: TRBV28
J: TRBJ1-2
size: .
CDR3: CASSVSLGGYTF
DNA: TGTGCCAGCAGTGTGTCATTGGGTGGCTACACCTTC

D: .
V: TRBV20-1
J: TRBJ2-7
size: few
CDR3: CSATSWGVYEQYF
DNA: TGCAGTGCAACGTCCTGGGGGGTATACGAGCAGTACTTC

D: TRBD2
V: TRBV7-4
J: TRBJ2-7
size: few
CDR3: CASSRPALAETYEQYF
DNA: TGTGCCAGCAGCCGTCCGGCACTAGCGGAGACCTACGAGCAGTACTTC

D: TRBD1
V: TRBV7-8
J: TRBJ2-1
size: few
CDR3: CASSSGQQVNEQFF
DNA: TGTGCCAGCAGCTCGGGACAGCAGGTCAATGAGCAGTTCTTC

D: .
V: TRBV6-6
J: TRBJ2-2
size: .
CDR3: CASNGGAMETGELFF
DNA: TGTGCCAGCAATGGAGGGGCAATGGAGACCGGGGAGCTGTTTTTT

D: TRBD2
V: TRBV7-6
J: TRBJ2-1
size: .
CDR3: CASSLPKRGGQGEQFF
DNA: TGTGCCAGCAGCCTACCTAAGCGGGGGGGCCAGGGGGAGCAGTTCTTC

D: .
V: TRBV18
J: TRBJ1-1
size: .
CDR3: CASSPSFPGAGTEAFF
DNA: TGTGCCAGCTCACCTTCCTTCCCTGGGGCGGGCACTGAAGCTTTCTTT

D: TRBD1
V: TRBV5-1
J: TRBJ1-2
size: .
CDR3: CASSLAPTASTGIHGYTF
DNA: TGCGCCAGCAGCTTGGCCCCGACCGCTTCGACAGGGATCCATGGCTACACCTTC

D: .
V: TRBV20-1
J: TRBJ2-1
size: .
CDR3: CSALPGPLRQGRYNEQFF
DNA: TGCAGTGCTCTTCCCGGCCCTCTTCGGCAGGGAAGGTACAATGAGCAGTTCTTC

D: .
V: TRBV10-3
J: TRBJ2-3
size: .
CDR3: CAIKPDLEGSTDTQYF
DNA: TGTGCCATCAAACCCGATCTAGAGGGGAGCACAGATACGCAGTATTTT

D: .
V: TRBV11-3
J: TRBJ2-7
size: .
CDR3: CASSLRAGGNYEQYF
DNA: TGTGCCAGCAGCTTAAGAGCAGGGGGGAACTACGAGCAGTACTTC

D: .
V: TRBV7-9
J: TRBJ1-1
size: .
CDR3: CASRSEGGWTEAFF
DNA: TGTGCCAGCCGATCGGAGGGAGGTTGGACTGAAGCTTTCTTT

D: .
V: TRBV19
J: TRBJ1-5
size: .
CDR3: CASKPSGGLNQPQHF
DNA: TGTGCCAGTAAACCCTCCGGGGGGCTTAATCAGCCCCAGCATTTT

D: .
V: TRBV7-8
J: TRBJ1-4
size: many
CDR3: CASSSALVQPRGSNEKLFF
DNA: TGTGCCAGCAGCTCCGCCTTGGTCCAGCCGCGAGGCTCGAATGAAAAACTGTTTTTT

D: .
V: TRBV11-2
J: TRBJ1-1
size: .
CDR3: CASSFGSEAFF
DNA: TGTGCCAGCAGCTTCGGGAGTGAAGCTTTCTTT

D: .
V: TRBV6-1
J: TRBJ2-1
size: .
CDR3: CASSPARGSSYNEQFF
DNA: TGTGCCAGCAGCCCAGCACGGGGGAGCTCCTACAATGAGCAGTTCTTC

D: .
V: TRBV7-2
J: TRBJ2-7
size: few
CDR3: CASSLVNGISGGYEQYF
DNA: TGTGCCAGCAGCTTAGTTAACGGGATTAGCGGAGGTTACGAGCAGTACTTC

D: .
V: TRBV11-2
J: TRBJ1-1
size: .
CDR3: CASSLDWLGPVTEAFF
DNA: TGTGCCAGCAGCTTAGATTGGTTAGGACCAGTCACTGAAGCTTTCTTT

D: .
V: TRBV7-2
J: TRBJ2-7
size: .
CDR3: CASSSHLSGFPKRGYEQYF
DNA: TGTGCCAGCAGCTCCCACCTGAGCGGGTTCCCCAAAAGAGGCTACGAGCAGTACTTC

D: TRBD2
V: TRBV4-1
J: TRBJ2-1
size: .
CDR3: CASSHQSSGSLYEQFF
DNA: TGCGCCAGCAGCCACCAGTCTAGCGGGAGCTTGTATGAGCAGTTCTTC

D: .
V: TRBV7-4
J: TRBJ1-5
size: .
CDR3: CASSLISEPQHF
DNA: TGTGCCAGCAGCTTAATCTCGGAGCCCCAGCATTTT

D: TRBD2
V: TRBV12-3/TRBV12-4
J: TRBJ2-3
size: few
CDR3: CASDGSPAGAADTQYF
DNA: TGTGCCAGCGATGGGTCGCCAGCGGGGGCGGCAGATACGCAGTATTTT

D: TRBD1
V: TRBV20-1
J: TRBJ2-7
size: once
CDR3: CSALPGQYYEQYF
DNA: TGCAGTGCTCTACCGGGACAGTACTACGAGCAGTACTTC

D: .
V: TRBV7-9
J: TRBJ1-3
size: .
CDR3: CASSFFGVSGNTIYF
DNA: TGTGCCAGCAGCTTCTTCGGGGTCTCTGGAAACACCATATATTTT

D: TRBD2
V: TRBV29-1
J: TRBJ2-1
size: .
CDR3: CSVGAASGSGTMFF
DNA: TGCAGCGTTGGCGCCGCCTCCGGGTCGGGGACTATGTTCTTC

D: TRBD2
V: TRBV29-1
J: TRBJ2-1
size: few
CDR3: CSVVGLAGALLSYNEQFF
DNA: TGCAGCGTTGTGGGACTAGCGGGGGCCCTCCTTTCCTACAATGAGCAGTTCTTC

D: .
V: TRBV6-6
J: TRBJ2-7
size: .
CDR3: CASSRSPGNEQYF
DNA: TGTGCCAGCAGCAGATCCCCCGGAAACGAGCAGTACTTC

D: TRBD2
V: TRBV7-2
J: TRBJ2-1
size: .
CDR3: CASSRAGGHNEQFF
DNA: TGTGCCAGCAGCCGGGCGGGAGGTCACAATGAGCAGTTCTTC

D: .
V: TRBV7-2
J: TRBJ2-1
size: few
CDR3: CASSLVPRVVLNEQFF
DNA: TGTGCCAGCAGCTTAGTCCCCAGGGTGGTCCTGAATGAGCAGTTCTTC

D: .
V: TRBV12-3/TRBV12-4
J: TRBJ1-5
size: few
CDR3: CASTSRGSQPQHF
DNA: TGTGCCAGCACCTCGCGGGGGTCCCAGCCCCAGCATTTT

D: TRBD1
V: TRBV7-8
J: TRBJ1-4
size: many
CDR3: CASSLDRDRANEKLFF
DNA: TGTGCCAGCAGCTTAGATCGGGACAGGGCAAATGAAAAACTGTTTTTT

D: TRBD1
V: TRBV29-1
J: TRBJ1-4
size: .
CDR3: CSVGTGKRGEKLFF
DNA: TGCAGCGTTGGGACAGGGAAAAGGGGTGAAAAACTGTTTTTT

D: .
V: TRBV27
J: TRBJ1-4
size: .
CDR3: CASSLPARNEKLFF
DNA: TGTGCCAGCAGTTTACCCGCTCGTAATGAAAAACTGTTTTTT

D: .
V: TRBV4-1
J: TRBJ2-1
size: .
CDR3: CASRNPLANSYNEQFF
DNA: TGCGCCAGCAGAAACCCCCTAGCGAACTCCTACAATGAGCAGTTCTTC

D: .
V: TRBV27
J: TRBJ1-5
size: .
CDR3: CASSLRGLGISNQPQHF
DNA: TGTGCCAGCAGTTTACGGGGCCTAGGGATAAGCAATCAGCCCCAGCATTTT

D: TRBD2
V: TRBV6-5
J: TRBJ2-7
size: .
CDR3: CASRGGKAFLYEQYF
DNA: TGTGCCAGCAGGGGGGGGAAAGCCTTCCTTTACGAGCAGTACTTC

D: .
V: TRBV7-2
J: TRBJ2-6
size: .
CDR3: CASSLKGGAGANVLTF
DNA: TGTGCCAGCAGCTTAAAGGGCGGGGCTGGGGCCAACGTCCTGACTTTC

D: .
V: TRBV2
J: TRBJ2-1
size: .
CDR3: CASVPGEQFF
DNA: TGTGCCAGCGTCCCTGGCGAGCAGTTCTTC

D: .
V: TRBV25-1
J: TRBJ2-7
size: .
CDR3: CASSTSTGPYEQYF
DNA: TGTGCCAGCAGTACATCGACAGGCCCCTACGAGCAGTACTTC